This T cell receptor beta chain was sequenced during a study of blood T cell repertoires in COVID-19. Overall study context: Sites across the United States, Italy and Spain contributed samples from acute and convalescent COVID-19.

Patients from Seattle were sampled longitudinally, starting during active infection. This clone was found once. With 3 bases clipped from V and 2 bases from J, the junction kept 2 bases outside the gene matches. Germline CDR1 and CDR2: KGHDR and SFDVKD. This CDR3 spans 14 amino acids. As originally analysed: Estimation of nucleated cell counts relied on the amplification of reference gene primers. TCRdb's copy holds only in-frame clones and misses some; the assay was immunoSEQ multiplex PCR. The D gene and trimming were derived from the DNA, and the V and J assignments and clone size from that table. Among 77,000 or so clones listed, around 83% were seen once.

Sample: peripheral blood. The sequence was collected from a man between 25 and 39 years old with COVID-19, enrolled during active disease. This chain joins TRBV24-1 and TRBJ2-5; 7 bases map to TRBD1. CDR3 nucleotide sequence: TGTGCCACCAGTGATCGGACAGGTCAAGAGACCCAGTACTTC. This gives the protein CATSDRTGQETQYF.